The clone carrying this T cell receptor (beta chain) was seen a handful of times. The antigen is not known. The data belong to a study of vaccination and CD4 T cells after COVID-19. Sequencing of cultured CD4+ T cell DNA used the Oncomine TCR Beta short-read assay. DNA came from CD4+ T cells after culture. TCRdb ran MiXCR on the PCR reads and lists one entry per CDR3 protein. In the table there are approximately 7,000 distinct CDR3 sequences, around 48% of which are singletons. Treatment described: roughly nine-day PBMC culture with coronavirus spike peptide pools or control peptides (ViraFEST assay). Harvesting of the unexposed donor's CD4+ T cells predated the COVID-19 pandemic (2011-2018). Study-level points and caveats: Convalescent participants were relatively few, and none had early post-infection timepoints studied. Convalescent patients had a median about 90% of reactive clones appearing only post-vaccination. From a median of about 20 to 40, SARS-CoV-2-reactive clonotypes increased, though not significantly.

The CDR3 extends over 15 amino acids. Trimming shortened V by 6 bases and J by 2 bases, and 16 bases separated the two germline ends. CDR1 MNHEY and CDR2 SVGEGT come from the germline V gene. The sample was CD4+ T cells from blood, cultured in vitro. The chain recombines TRBV6-2 or TRBV6-3 with TRBJ1-2; perhaps TRBD1 as D (5 bases). The sequence was collected from a human donor in good health. The CDR3 protein is CASRRRQLGNYGYTF. DNA of the CDR3: TGTGCCAGCAGACGCCGACAGTTGGGGAACTATGGCTACACCTTC.